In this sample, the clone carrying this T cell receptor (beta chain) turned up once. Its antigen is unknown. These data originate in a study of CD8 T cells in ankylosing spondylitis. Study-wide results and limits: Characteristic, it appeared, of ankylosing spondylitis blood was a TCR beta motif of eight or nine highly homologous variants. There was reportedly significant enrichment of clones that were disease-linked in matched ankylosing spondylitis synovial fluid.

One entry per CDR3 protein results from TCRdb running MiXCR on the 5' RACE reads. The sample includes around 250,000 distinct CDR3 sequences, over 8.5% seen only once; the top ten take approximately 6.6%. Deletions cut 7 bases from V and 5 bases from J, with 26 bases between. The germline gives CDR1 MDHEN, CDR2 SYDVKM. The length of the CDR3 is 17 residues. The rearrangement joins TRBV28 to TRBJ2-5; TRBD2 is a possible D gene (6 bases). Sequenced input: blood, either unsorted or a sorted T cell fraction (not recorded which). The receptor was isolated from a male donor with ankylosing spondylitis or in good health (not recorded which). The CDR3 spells CASTEAGLRGYGETQYF. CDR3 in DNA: TGTGCCAGCACGGAGGCGGGACTTAGGGGATATGGGGAGACCCAGTACTTC.